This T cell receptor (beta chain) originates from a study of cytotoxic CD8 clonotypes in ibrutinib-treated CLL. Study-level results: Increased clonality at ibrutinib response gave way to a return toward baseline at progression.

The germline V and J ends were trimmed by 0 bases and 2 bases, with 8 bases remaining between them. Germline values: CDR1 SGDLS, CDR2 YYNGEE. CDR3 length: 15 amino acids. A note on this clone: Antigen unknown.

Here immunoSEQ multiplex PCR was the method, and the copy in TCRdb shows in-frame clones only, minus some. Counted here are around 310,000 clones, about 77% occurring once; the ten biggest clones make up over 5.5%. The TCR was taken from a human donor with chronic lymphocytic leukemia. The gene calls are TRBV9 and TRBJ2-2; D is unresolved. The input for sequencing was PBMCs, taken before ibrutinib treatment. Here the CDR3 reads CASSVVPANTGELFF. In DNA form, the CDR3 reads TGTGCCAGCAGCGTAGTTCCAGCAAACACCGGGGAGCTGTTTTTT.